A single sample is the source of the 24 T cell receptor beta chains below, sequenced in a study of T cell repertoires in cytomegalovirus infection. The antigens these receptors bind are not known. TCRdb used MiXCR to reprocess the reads, holding one entry per CDR3 protein. The table has hundreds of thousands of distinct CDR3 sequences, about 42% seen once; the top ten hold just under 45%. The sequences come from cultured PBMCs, collected from culture after CMV antigen stimulation. The receptors originated from a human donor in good health (CMV status not recorded). Some clones in this sample may be carry-over from other donors' samples.

The chain joins TRBV4-3 to TRBJ2-7; D possibly matches TRBD1 or TRBD2 (5 bases each). The CDR3 consists of 15 residues. The V end was cut by 2 bases, the J end by 3 bases, with 14 bases between. Germline V lookup: CDR1 LGHNA, CDR2 YSLEER. DNA for the CDR3: TGCGCCAGCAGCCAACAACCGGGGCCCGACTACGAGCAGTACTTC. This gives the protein CASSQQPGPDYEQYF.

The J gene is TRBJ2-7, the V gene TRBV14; D possibly uses TRBD1 or TRBD2 (5 bases each). V was cut by 3 bases and J by 1 base, with 13 bases left in between. Germline lookup yields CDR1 SGHDN and CDR2 FVKESK. The CDR3 is 15 amino acids. The CDR3: CASSQGLAQSYEQYF. In DNA form, the CDR3 reads TGTGCCAGCAGCCAGGGGCTAGCTCAATCCTACGAGCAGTACTTC.

The chain joins TRBV7-2 to TRBJ1-2; 7 nucleotides match TRBD1. Germline CDR1 SGHTA, CDR2 FQGNSA. The J segment lost 8 bases and the V segment lost 4 bases, leaving 7 bases of the junction unmatched. The CDR3 contains 13 residues. The CDR3 reads CASSSRWDSGYTF. The CDR3 DNA reads as TGTGCCAGCAGCTCACGTTGGGACAGCGGCTACACCTTC.

The table lists this clonotype with a count of one. V usage is TRBV7-6 and J usage is TRBJ2-1; 12 nucleotides line up with TRBD2. The germline V gene encodes CDR1 SGHVS and CDR2 FNYEAQ. The CDR3 length is 16 residues. Trimming cost V 1 base and J 9 bases; bases outside gene matches: 7. The CDR3 DNA reads TGTGCCAGCAGCTTAGAAGGACTAGCGGGAACCGGTGAGCAGTTCTTC. This encodes CASSLEGLAGTGEQFF.

The genes are TRBV11-2 and TRBJ2-3; D call uncertain. The V and J ends lost 7 bases and 0 bases respectively, with 8 bases between them. This CDR3 is 13 amino acids long. Germline lookup yields CDR1 SGHAT and CDR2 FQNNGV. The CDR3 DNA reads as TGTGCCAGCACCCTAACCAGCACAGATACGCAGTATTTT. Translated: CASTLTSTDTQYF.

V and J are TRBV7-2 and TRBJ2-1; a weak D match, TRBD2 (5 bases). CDR3 length: 13 amino acids. V lost 0 bases and J 12 bases, leaving 12 bases between the germline ends. Germline V lookup: CDR1 SGHTA, CDR2 FQGNSA. CDR3 sequence (DNA): TGTGCCAGCAGCTTAGCCCTGGGAGTGTTGCAGTTCTTC. Protein product: CASSLALGVLQFF.

The rearrangement links TRBV27 to TRBJ2-7; 7 positions agree with TRBD1. CDR3 length: 15 amino acids. CDR1 and CDR2 from the germline V gene are MNHEY and SMNVEV (reference sequence). V gave up 5 bases and J gave up 0 bases; unmatched junction bases: 7. Here the CDR3 DNA reads TGTGCCAGCAGTATGCCGGGACAGAGCTCCTACGAGCAGTACTTC. This codes for CASSMPGQSSYEQYF.

This chain joins TRBV7-2 and TRBJ1-5; no reliable D call. Trimming pared 5 bases from V and 5 bases from J, leaving 16 bases between. This CDR3 has 15 amino acids. The germline V gene has CDR1 SGHTA and CDR2 FQGNSA. CDR3 loop: CASSGISVGHQPQHF. CDR3 bases: TGTGCCAGCAGCGGGATCTCGGTGGGTCATCAGCCCCAGCATTTT.

The rearrangement joins TRBV20-1 to TRBJ2-7, with 7 bases lining up with TRBD2. Germline values: CDR1 DFQATT, CDR2 SNEGSKA (reference sequence). J gave up 5 bases and V 4 bases, and 11 bases lay outside the gene matches. The CDR3 is 14 residues long. CDR3 in amino acids: CSATKHGLGNEQYF. The CDR3 coding sequence is TGCAGTGCTACCAAACATGGACTAGGAAACGAGCAGTACTTC.

This chain connects TRBV4-1 to TRBJ2-5; 7 bases align to TRBD2. V shed 5 bases and J 6 bases; nucleotides not matched to a gene: 18. Germline V gene lookup returns CDR1 MGHRA and CDR2 YSYEKL. The CDR3 totals 17 residues. CDR3 in amino acids: CASSARPGGDSEKTQYF. In nucleotides, the CDR3 is TGCGCCAGCAGCGCCCGCCCGGGAGGAGACTCTGAGAAGACCCAGTACTTC.

In this sample, this clonotype turned up a few times. This chain links TRBV11-2 with TRBJ2-7, with 7 positions matching TRBD1. There are 16 residues in the CDR3. Germline V lookup: CDR1 SGHAT, CDR2 FQNNGV. V trimming: 5 bases; J trimming: 4 bases; junction bases outside the gene matches: 14. The CDR3 bases are TGTGCCAGCAGCCCGTTAGGACAGGCCGGCGGGTACGAGCAGTACTTC. Amino acids: CASSPLGQAGGYEQYF.

This clonotype was observed a handful of times. This chain links TRBV7-4 with TRBJ1-3; D is ambiguous. CDR1 and CDR2 from the germline V gene are SGHVT and SQSDAQ. The germline V and J ends were trimmed by 5 bases and 1 base, with 24 bases remaining between them. CDR3 length: 19 residues. Here the CDR3 DNA reads TGTGCCAGCAGCCAAAGAACCCGGACGGAGCCTCGGTCTGGAAACACCATATATTTT. Translated, it gives CASSQRTRTEPRSGNTIYF.

The J gene is TRBJ2-5, the V gene TRBV3-1, with no clear D. Germline-derived CDR1 and CDR2 are LGHDT and YNNKEL (reference sequence). The CDR3 has 15 amino acids. V was pared by 0 bases and J by 5 bases, with 13 bases between. The CDR3 protein is CASSQDSTEGETQYF. As DNA, the CDR3 is TGTGCCAGCAGCCAAGATAGCACCGAAGGGGAGACCCAGTACTTC.

A note on this clonotype: The junction and the germline gene differ at one end; a read error may be behind it. The chain couples TRBV6-2 or TRBV6-3 to TRBJ2-7; D might be TRBD1 (5 bases). The CDR3 has 11 amino acids. Per germline, CDR1 MNHEY and CDR2 SVGEGT. CDR3 region: CANSRGYEQYF. The CDR3 region has the DNA TGTGCCAACAGTAGGGGATACGAGCAGTACTTC.

There are a few counts of this clonotype. The V call is TRBV27, the J call TRBJ2-1, with unresolved D. The CDR3 length is 15 residues. CDR1 and CDR2 from the germline V gene are MNHEY and SMNVEV (reference sequence). V lost 3 bases to trimming and J lost 4 bases, with 13 bases between them. The CDR3 DNA follows: TGTGCCAGCAGTTTGGCCCCGGGCCGATACAATGAGCAGTTCTTC. It translates to CASSLAPGRYNEQFF.

This clonotype was picked up a small number of times. The rearrangement uses TRBV7-9 and TRBJ2-7; D unclear. This CDR3 spans 11 amino acids. The V and J ends lost 1 base and 6 bases respectively, with 4 bases between them. Germline V gives CDR1 SEHNR, CDR2 FQNEAQ (reference sequence). CDR3 coding DNA: TGTGCCAGCAGCTTAGGCATCGAGCAGTACTTC. Translation gives CASSLGIEQYF.

This clonotype was counted many times. The rearrangement joins TRBV7-2 to TRBJ2-7; TRBD2 agrees at 13 bases. The CDR3 is 15 amino acids. The V segment lost 2 bases and the J segment 3 bases; nucleotides outside the gene matches: 1. Germline CDR1 and CDR2: SGHTA and FQGNSA. The CDR3 DNA reads as TGTGCCAGCAGCTTAAGGACTAGCGGGAGCTACGAGCAGTACTTC. The encoded protein is CASSLRTSGSYEQYF. The complete variable domain, with remaining parts taken from reference TRBV7-2 and TRBJ2-7, reads GAGVSQSPSNKVTEKGKDVELRCDPISGHTALYWYRQSLGQGLEFLIYFQGNSAPDKSGLPSDRFSAERTGGSVSTLTIQRTQQEDSAVYLCASSLRTSGSYEQYFGPGTRLTVT.

This clonotype came up many times. The chain recombines TRBV6-1 with TRBJ2-7, with 8 bases lining up with TRBD1. The CDR3 has 14 amino acids. V lost 4 bases and J lost 2; bases outside the gene matches: 4. Germline CDR1 is MNHNS and CDR2 is SASEGT. CDR3 region: CASSVRTGTYEQYF. In nucleotides, the CDR3 is TGTGCCAGCAGTGTAAGGACAGGGACCTACGAGCAGTACTTC.

The chain has TRBV10-3 and TRBJ1-1; D uncertain. Germline V gene sequence: CDR1 ENHRY, CDR2 SYGVKD. The CDR3 sequence is 14 residues long. Trimming shortened V by 3 bases and J by 3 bases, and 11 bases separated the two germline ends. In DNA form, the CDR3 reads TGTGCCATCAGTGAAATTGGTGTGGACACTGAAGCTTTCTTT. This codes for CAISEIGVDTEAFF.

The V gene is TRBV5-1, the J gene TRBJ2-3; possibly TRBD2 for D (6 bases). Germline CDR1 and CDR2: SGHRS and YFSETQ. The CDR3 is 15 amino acids. V gave up 4 bases and J gave up 2 bases, with 14 bases separating them. DNA of the CDR3: TGCGCCAGCAGCCGTGGCGGGGAAACCACAGATACGCAGTATTTT. Amino acids: CASSRGGETTDTQYF.

This clonotype was found once. The chain carries TRBV7-6 and TRBJ2-3, with 8 bases matching TRBD2. CDR3 length equals 16 residues. Germline CDR1 is SGHVS and CDR2 is FNYEAQ. The V and J ends lost 2 bases and 1 base, in that order; junction bases with no gene match: 5. The CDR3 reads CASSLRGGGRTDTQYF. The CDR3, as DNA: TGTGCCAGCAGCTTACGGGGCGGGGGGCGCACAGATACGCAGTATTTT.

In DNA, the CDR3 is TGTGCCAGCAGTGATGTGACAGCGGCCTACGAGCAGTACTTC. Amino acid sequence: CASSDVTAAYEQYF. The chain has TRBV2 and TRBJ2-7, with D possibly being TRBD1 or TRBD2 (5 bases each). The CDR3 sequence is 14 residues long. CDR1 and CDR2 (germline): SNHLY, FYNNEI. V gave up 3 bases and J gave up 2 bases, with 11 bases separating them.

This clonotype appeared a few times. The chain uses TRBV12-3 or TRBV12-4 and TRBJ2-5, with a weak D call TRBD1 (5 bases). V lost 6 bases to trimming and J lost 3 bases, with 11 bases between them. CDR3 size: 13 residues. CDR3 region: CASSPDSEETQYF. CDR3 DNA sequence: TGTGCCAGCAGCCCCGACAGTGAAGAGACCCAGTACTTC.

The chain joins TRBV12-3 or TRBV12-4 to TRBJ2-7; D is possibly TRBD1 or TRBD2 (5 bases each). Deletions cut 8 bases from V and 8 bases from J, with 13 bases between. CDR3 length equals 11 residues. This CDR3 is CASGSPGQQYF. CDR3 bases: TGTGCCAGCGGATCACCGGGACAGCAGTACTTC.